The sequence of this T cell receptor beta chain was determined in a study of memory CD4+ T cells and cytomegalovirus serostatus. Study-level information: Of the healthy Belgian adults, 9 or 10 were CMV seropositive and 24 seronegative.

Original methodology: After removing out-of-frame reads, 2 million to 2.5 million distinct TCRbeta sequences remained. Method: immunoSEQ multiplex PCR; TCRdb's copy keeps in-frame clones and lacks some. V and J calls and clone size are given by that table; D and trimming were obtained from the DNA. The repertoire holds over 65,000 clones, over 80% seen once, with around 0.84% in the top ten. The sort gate was single viable CD3+CD4+CD8-CD45RO+ cells for memory CD4+ T cells. CD4+ T cells were isolated by positive magnetic selection. The specimen was memory CD4+ T cells from blood. The clonotype comes from an adult in good health and CMV-seronegative.

The CDR3 is CASSPGQGAMGGYTF. CDR3 in DNA: TGCGCCAGCAGCCCGGGACAGGGGGCAATGGGTGGCTACACCTTC. V is TRBV5-1 and J is TRBJ1-2, with 12 bases matching TRBD1. CDR1 is SGHRS and CDR2 is YFSETQ in the germline V gene. The CDR3 spans 15 residues. The J segment lost 7 bases and the V segment lost 4 bases, leaving 8 bases of the junction unmatched.